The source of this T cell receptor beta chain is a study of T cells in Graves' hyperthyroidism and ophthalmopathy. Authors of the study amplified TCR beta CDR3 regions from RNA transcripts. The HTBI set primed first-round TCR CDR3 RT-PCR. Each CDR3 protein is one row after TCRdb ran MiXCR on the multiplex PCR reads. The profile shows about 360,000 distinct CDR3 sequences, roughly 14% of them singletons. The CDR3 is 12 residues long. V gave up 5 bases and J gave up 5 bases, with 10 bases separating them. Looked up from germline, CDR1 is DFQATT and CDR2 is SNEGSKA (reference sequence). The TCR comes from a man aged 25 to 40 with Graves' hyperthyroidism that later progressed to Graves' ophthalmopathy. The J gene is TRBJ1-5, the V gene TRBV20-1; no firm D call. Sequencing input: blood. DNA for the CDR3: TGCAGTGCTGGGCGTCGAGATCAGCCCCAGCATTTT. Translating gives CSAGRRDQPQHF.